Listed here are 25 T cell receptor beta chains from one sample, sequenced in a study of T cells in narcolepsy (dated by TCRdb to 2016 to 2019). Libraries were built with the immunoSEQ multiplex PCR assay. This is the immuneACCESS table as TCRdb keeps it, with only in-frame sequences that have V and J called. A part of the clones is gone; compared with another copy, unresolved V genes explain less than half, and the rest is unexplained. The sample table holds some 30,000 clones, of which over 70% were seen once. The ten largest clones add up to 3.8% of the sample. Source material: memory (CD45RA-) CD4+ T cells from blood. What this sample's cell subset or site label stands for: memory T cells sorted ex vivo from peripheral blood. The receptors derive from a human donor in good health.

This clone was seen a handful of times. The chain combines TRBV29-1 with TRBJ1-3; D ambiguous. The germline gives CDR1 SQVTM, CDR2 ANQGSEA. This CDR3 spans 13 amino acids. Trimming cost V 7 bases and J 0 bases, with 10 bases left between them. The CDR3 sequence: CSGRPSSGNTIYF. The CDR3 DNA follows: TGCAGCGGTCGCCCGTCCTCTGGAAACACCATATATTTT.

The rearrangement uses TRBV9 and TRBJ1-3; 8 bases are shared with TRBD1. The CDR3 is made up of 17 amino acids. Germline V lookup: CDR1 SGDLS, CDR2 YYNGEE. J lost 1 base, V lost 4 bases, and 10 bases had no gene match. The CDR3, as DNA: TGTGCCAGCAGCTCACCCGTCCGGGACAGGTCTGGAAACACCATATATTTT. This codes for CASSSPVRDRSGNTIYF.

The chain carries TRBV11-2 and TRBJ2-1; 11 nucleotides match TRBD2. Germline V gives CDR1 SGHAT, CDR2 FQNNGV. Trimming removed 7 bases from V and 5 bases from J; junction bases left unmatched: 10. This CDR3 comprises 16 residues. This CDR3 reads CASTPSGLAGHNEQFF. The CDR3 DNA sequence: TGTGCCAGCACCCCGTCAGGACTAGCGGGTCACAATGAGCAGTTCTTC. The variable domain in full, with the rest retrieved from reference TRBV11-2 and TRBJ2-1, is EAGVAQSPRYKIIEKRQSVAFWCNPISGHATLYWYQQILGQGPKLLIQFQNNGVVDDSQLPKDRFSAERLKGVDSTLKIQPAKLEDSAVYLCASTPSGLAGHNEQFFGPGTRLTVL.

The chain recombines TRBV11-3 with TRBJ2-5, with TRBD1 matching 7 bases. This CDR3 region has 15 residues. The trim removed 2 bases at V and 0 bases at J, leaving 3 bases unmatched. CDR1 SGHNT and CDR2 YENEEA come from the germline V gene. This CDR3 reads CASSLFQGDQETQYF. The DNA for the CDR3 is TGTGCCAGCAGCTTATTTCAGGGGGACCAAGAGACCCAGTACTTC.

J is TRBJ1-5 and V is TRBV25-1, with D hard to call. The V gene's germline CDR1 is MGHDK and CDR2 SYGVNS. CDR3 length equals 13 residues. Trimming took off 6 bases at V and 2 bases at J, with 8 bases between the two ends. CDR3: CASSPIGNQPQHF. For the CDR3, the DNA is TGTGCCAGCAGCCCGATAGGCAATCAGCCCCAGCATTTT.

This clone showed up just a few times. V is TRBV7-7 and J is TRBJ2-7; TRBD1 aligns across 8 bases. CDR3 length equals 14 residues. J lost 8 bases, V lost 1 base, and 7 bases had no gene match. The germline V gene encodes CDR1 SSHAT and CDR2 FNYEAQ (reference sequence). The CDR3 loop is CASSLDSTGGQQYF. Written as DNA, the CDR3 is TGTGCCAGCAGCTTAGATTCAACAGGGGGGCAGCAGTACTTC.

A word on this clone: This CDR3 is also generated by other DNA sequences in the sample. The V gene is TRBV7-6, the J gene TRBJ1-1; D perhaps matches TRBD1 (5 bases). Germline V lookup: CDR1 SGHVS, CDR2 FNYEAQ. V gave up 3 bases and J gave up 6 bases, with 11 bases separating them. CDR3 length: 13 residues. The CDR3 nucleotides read TGTGCCAGCAGCTTGGGGGGGTCGGCTGAAGCTTTCTTT. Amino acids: CASSLGGSAEAFF.

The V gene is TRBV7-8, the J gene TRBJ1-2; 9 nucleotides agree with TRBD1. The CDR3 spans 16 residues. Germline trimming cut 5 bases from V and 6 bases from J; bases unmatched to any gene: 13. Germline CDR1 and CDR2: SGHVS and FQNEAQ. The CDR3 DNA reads TGTGCCAGCAGCGTAAAGACCGGGACAGGGACAAATGGCTACACCTTC. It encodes CASSVKTGTGTNGYTF. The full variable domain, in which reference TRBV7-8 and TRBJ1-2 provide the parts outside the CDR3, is GAGVSQSPRYKVAKRGQDVALRCDPISGHVSLFWYQQALGQGPEFLTYFQNEAQLDKSGLPSDRFFAERPEGSVSTLKIQRTQQEDSAVYLCASSVKTGTGTNGYTFGSGTRLTVV.

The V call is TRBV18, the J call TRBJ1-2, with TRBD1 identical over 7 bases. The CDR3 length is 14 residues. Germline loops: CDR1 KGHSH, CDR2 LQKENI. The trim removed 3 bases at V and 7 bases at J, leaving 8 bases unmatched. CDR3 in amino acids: CASSPRLDRFGYTF. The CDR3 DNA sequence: TGTGCCAGCTCACCTCGGCTGGACAGGTTTGGCTACACCTTC.

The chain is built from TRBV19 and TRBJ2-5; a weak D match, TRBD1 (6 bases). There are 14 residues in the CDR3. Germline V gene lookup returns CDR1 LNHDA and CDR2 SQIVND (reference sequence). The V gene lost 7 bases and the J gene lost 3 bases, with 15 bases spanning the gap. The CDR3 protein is CASTKTGDKETQYF. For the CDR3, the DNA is TGTGCCAGTACCAAGACAGGCGATAAAGAGACCCAGTACTTC. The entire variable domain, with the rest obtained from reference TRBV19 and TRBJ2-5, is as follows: DGGITQSPKYLFRKEGQNVTLSCEQNLNHDAMYWYRQDPGQGLRLIYYSQIVNDFQKGDIAEGYSVSREKKESFPLTVTSAQKNPTAFYLCASTKTGDKETQYFGPGTRLLVL.

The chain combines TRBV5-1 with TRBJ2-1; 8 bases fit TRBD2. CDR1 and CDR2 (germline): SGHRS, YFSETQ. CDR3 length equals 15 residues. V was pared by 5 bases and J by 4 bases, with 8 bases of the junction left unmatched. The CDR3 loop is CASRVSSGGYNEQFF. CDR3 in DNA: TGCGCCAGCAGGGTTTCGAGCGGGGGATACAATGAGCAGTTCTTC.

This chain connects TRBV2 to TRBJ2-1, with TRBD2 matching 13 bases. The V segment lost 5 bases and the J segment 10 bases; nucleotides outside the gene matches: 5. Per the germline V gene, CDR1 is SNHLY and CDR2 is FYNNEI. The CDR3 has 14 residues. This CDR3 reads CASSTGLAGNEQFF. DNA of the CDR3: TGTGCCAGCAGTACGGGACTAGCGGGAAACGAGCAGTTCTTC.

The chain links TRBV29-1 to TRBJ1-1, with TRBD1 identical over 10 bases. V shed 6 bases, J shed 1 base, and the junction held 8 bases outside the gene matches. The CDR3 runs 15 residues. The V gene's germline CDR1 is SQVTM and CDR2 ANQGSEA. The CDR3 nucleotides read TGCAGCGTCGGGACAGGGGTGGTTGCGAACACTGAAGCTTTCTTT. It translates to CSVGTGVVANTEAFF.

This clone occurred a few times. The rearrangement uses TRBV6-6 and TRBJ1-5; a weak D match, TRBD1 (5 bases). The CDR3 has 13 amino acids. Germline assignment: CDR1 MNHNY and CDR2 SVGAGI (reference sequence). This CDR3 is CATTRENDQPQHF. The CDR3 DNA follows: TGTGCGACCACCAGGGAGAACGATCAGCCCCAGCATTTT.

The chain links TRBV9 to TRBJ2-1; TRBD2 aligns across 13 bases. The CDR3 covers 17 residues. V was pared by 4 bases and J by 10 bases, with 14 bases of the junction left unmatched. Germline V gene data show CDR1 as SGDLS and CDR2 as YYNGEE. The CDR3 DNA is TGTGCCAGCAGCCCGAGATGGACTAGCGGGAGCTATGGAGAGCAGTTCTTC. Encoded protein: CASSPRWTSGSYGEQFF.

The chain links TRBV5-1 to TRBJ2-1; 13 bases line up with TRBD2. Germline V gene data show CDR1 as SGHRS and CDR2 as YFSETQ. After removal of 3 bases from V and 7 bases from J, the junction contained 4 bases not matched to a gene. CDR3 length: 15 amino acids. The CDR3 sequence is CASSSRLAGGNEQFF. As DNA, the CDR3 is TGCGCCAGCAGCTCCAGACTAGCGGGAGGTAATGAGCAGTTCTTC.

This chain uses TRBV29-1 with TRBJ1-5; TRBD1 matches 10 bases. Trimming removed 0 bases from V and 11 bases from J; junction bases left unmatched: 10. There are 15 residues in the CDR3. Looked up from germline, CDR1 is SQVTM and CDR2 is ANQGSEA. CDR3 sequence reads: CSVEDPDRGVGSQHF. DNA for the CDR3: TGCAGCGTTGAAGACCCGGACAGGGGGGTTGGGTCCCAGCATTTT.

This CDR3 is CASGSPALSFF. The DNA of the CDR3 is TGTGCTAGTGGTTCCCCGGCGTTGTCGTTCTTC. This rearrangement joins TRBV12-5 to TRBJ2-1, with D unclear. This CDR3 has 11 residues. The germline V and J ends were trimmed by 4 bases and 15 bases, with 13 bases remaining between them. Germline V lookup: CDR1 LGHNT, CDR2 FRNRAP.

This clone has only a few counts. Here the CDR3 DNA reads TGTGCCAGCAGTGACCAGGGGGCGAACACTGAAGCTTTCTTT. Its translation is CASSDQGANTEAFF. The rearrangement uses TRBV2 and TRBJ1-1, with TRBD1 identical over 8 bases. Unmatched junction bases numbered 1, after V lost 3 bases and J lost 1 base. The CDR3 covers 14 residues. Germline lookup yields CDR1 SNHLY and CDR2 FYNNEI.

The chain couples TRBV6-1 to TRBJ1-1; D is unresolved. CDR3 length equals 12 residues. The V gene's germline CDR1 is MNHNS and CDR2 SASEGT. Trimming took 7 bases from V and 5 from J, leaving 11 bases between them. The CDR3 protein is CASKRYGTEAFF. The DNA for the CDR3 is TGTGCCAGCAAACGCTACGGGACTGAAGCTTTCTTT.

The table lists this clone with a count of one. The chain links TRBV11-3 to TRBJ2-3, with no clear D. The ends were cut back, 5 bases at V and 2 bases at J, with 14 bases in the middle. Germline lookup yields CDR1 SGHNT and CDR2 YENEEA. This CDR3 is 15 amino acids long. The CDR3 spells CASSPGRRPTDTQYF. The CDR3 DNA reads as TGTGCCAGCAGCCCCGGACGAAGACCCACAGATACGCAGTATTTT. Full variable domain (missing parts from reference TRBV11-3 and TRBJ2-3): EAGVVQSPRYKIIEKKQPVAFWCNPISGHNTLYWYLQNLGQGPELLIRYENEEAVDDSQLPKDRFSAERLKGVDSTLKIQPAELGDSAVYLCASSPGRRPTDTQYFGPGTRLTVL.

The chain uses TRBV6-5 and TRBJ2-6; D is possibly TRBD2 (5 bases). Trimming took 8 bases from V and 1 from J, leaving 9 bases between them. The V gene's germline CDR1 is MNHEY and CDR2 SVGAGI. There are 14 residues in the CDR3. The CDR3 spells CASLTGSGANVLTF. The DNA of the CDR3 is TGTGCCAGCTTAACGGGATCTGGGGCCAACGTCCTGACTTTC.

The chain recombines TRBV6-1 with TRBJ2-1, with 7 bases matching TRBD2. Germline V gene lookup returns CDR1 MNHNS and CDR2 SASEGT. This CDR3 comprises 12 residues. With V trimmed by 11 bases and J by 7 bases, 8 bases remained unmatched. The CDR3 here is CAGGLGINEQFF. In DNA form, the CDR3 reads TGTGCCGGTGGACTAGGGATTAATGAGCAGTTCTTC.

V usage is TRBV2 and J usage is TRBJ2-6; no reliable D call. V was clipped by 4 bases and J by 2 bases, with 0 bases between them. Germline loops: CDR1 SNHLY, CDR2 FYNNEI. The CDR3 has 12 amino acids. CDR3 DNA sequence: TGTGCCAGCAGTGCTGGGGCCAACGTCCTGACTTTC. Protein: CASSAGANVLTF.

The CDR3 nucleotides are TGTGCCAGCAGCCAAGATCTTAACCAGCCCCAGCATTTT. It encodes CASSQDLNQPQHF. The V gene is TRBV14, the J gene TRBJ1-5; D unclear. Germline V gives CDR1 SGHDN, CDR2 FVKESK. V lost 0 bases and J lost 7, with 7 bases in between. The CDR3 is 13 amino acids. The full variable domain, in which reference TRBV14 and TRBJ1-5 provide the parts outside the CDR3, is EAGVTQFPSHSVIEKGQTVTLRCDPISGHDNLYWYRRVMGKEIKFLLHFVKESKQDESGMPNNRFLAERTGGTYSTLKVQPAELEDSGVYFCASSQDLNQPQHFGDGTRLSIL.